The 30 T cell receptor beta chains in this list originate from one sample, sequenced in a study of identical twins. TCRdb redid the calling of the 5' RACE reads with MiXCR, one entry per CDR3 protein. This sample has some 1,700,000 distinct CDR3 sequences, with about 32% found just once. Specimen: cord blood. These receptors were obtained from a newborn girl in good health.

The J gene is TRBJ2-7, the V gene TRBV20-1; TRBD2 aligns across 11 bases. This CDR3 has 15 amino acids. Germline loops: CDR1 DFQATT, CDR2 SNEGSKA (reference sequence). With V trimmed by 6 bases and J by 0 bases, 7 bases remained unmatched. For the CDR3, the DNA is TGCAGTGCCAGGCCACTAGCGGGAGTCTCCTACGAGCAGTACTTC. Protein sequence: CSARPLAGVSYEQYF.

CDR3 sequence (DNA): TGTGCCAGCAGAGTCCCTCGGTTAGAGGAGGGCATGTCTGATACGCAGTATTTT. It codes for CASRVPRLEEGMSDTQYF. The chain uses TRBV4-2 and TRBJ2-3, with TRBD2 as a possible D gene (6 bases). The V gene's germline CDR1 is LGHNA and CDR2 YNFKEQ. This CDR3 is 18 amino acids long. Deletions cut 6 bases from V and 6 bases from J, with 28 bases between.

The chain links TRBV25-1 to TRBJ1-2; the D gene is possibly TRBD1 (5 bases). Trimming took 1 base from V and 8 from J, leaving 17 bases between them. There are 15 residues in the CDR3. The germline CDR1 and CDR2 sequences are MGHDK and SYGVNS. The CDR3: CASSESGLGAMGYTF. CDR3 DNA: TGTGCCAGCAGTGAATCGGGTCTTGGGGCAATGGGCTACACCTTC.

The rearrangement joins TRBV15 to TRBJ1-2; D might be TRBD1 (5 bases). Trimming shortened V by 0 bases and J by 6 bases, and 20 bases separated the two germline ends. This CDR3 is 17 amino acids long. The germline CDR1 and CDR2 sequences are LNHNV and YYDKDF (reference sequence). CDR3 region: CATSRDPIYLGEDGYTF. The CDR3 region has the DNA TGTGCCACCAGCAGAGACCCCATATACCTGGGGGAGGATGGCTACACCTTC.

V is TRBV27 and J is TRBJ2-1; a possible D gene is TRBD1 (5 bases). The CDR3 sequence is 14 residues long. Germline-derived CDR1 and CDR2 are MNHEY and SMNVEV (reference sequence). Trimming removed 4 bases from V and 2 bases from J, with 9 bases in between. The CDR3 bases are TGTGCCAGCAGTTGGGGCAGAACCTACAATGAGCAGTTCTTC. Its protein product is CASSWGRTYNEQFF.

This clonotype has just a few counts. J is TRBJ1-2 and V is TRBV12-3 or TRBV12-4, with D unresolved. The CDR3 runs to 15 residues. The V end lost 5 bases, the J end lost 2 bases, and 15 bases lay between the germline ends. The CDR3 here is CASSPNTYSNYGYTF. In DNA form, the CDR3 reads TGTGCCAGCAGTCCTAACACCTACTCGAACTATGGCTACACCTTC.

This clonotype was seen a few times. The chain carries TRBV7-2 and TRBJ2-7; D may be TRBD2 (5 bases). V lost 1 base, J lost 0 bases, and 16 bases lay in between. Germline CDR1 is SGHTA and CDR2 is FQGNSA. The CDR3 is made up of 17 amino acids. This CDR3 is CASSLVPWTLSSYEQYF. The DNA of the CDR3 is TGTGCCAGCAGCTTAGTACCCTGGACTCTTAGCTCCTACGAGCAGTACTTC.

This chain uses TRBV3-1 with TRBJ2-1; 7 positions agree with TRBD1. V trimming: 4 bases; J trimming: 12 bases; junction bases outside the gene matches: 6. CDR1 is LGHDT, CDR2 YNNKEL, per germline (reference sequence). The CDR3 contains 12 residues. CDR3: CASSPNRGRQFF. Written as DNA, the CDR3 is TGTGCCAGCAGCCCGAACAGGGGAAGGCAGTTCTTC.

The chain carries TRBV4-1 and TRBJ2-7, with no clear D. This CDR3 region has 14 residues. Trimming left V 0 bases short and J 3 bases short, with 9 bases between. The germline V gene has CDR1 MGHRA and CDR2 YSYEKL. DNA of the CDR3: TGCGCCAGCAGCCAAGATCTAGGCTTCTACGAGCAGTACTTC. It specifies CASSQDLGFYEQYF.

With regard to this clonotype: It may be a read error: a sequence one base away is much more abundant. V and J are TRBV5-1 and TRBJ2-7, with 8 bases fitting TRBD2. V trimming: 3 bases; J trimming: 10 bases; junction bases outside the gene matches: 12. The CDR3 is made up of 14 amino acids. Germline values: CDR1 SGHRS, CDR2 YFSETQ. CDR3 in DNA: TGCGCCAGCAGCTACGGACTAGCTGAAAACACTCAGTACTTC. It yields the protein CASSYGLAENTQYF.

CDR3 in DNA: TGCAGTGCTAGTAATCGCGGCGGGCCCTCCTACAATGAGCAGTTCTTC. This codes for CSASNRGGPSYNEQFF. The V gene is TRBV20-1, the J gene TRBJ2-1; weak D call: TRBD2 (5 bases). V dropped 3 bases and J dropped 0 bases, with 15 bases sitting between them. This CDR3 has 16 residues. Germline V gene lookup returns CDR1 DFQATT and CDR2 SNEGSKA (reference sequence).

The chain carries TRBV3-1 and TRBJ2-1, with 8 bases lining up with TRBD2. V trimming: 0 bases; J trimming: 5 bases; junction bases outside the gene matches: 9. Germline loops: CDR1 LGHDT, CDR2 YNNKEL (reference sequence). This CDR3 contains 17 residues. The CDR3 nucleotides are TGTGCCAGCAGCCAAGATCAAGGACAAGCGGGAGACAATGAGCAGTTCTTC. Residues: CASSQDQGQAGDNEQFF.

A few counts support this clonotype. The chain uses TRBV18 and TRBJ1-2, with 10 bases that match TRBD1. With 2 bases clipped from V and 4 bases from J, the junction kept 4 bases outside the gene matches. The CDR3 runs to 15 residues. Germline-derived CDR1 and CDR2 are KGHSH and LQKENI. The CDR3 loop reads CASSPGTGAFYGYTF. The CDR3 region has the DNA TGTGCCAGCTCACCAGGGACAGGGGCTTTCTATGGCTACACCTTC.

The CDR3 is CAISAYLDEQYF. The CDR3 nucleotides are TGTGCCATCAGTGCGTATTTGGACGAGCAGTACTTC. V usage is TRBV10-3 and J usage is TRBJ2-5; D gene uncertain. The last part of the DNA fits TRBJ2-7 better; the J call may be wrong. Germline V lookup: CDR1 ENHRY, CDR2 SYGVKD. The CDR3 runs to 12 residues.

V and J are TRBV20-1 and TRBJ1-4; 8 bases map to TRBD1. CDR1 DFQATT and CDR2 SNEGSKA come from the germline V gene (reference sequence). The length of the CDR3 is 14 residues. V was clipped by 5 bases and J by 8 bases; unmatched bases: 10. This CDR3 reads CSARYPGGWEKLFF. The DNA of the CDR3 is TGCAGTGCTCGCTACCCAGGGGGCTGGGAAAAACTGTTTTTT.

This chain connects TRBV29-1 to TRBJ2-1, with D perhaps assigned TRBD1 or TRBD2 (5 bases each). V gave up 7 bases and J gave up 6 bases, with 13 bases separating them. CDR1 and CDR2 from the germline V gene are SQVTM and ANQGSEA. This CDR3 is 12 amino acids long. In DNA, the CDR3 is TGCAGCGCCCAGGTTGGGGGCAATGAGCAGTTCTTC. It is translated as CSAQVGGNEQFF.

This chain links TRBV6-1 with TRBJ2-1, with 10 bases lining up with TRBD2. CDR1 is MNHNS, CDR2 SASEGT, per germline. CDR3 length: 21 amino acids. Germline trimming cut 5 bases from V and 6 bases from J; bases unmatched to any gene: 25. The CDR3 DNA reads TGTGCCAGCAGTCAAGGACGACTAGCGGGCCGTTTCGCATATCGTTTCAATGAGCAGTTCTTC. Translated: CASSQGRLAGRFAYRFNEQFF.

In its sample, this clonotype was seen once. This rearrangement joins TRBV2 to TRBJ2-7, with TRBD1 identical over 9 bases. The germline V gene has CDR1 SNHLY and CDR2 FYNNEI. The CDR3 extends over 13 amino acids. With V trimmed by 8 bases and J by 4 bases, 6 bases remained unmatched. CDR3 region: CASGGDRGYEQYF. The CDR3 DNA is TGTGCCAGCGGCGGAGACAGGGGGTACGAGCAGTACTTC.

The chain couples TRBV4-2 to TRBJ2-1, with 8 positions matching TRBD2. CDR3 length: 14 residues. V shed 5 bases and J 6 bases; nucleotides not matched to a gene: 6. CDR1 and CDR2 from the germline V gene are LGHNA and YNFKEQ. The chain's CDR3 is CASSVRGGGNEQFF. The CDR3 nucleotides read TGTGCCAGCAGCGTTCGGGGGGGAGGCAATGAGCAGTTCTTC.

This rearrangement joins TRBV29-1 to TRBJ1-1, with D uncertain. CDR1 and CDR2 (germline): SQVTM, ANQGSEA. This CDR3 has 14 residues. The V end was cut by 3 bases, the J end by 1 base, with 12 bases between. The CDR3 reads CSVEVGMGNTEAFF. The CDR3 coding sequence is TGCAGCGTTGAGGTGGGGATGGGGAACACTGAAGCTTTCTTT.

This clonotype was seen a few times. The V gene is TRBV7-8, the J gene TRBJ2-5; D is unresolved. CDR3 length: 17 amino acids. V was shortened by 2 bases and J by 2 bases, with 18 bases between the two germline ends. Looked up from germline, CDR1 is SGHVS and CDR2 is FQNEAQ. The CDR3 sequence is CASSLRAGVGLQETQYF. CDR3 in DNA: TGTGCCAGCAGCTTAAGGGCAGGTGTAGGCCTACAAGAGACCCAGTACTTC. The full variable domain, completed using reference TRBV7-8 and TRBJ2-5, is GAGVSQSPRYKVAKRGQDVALRCDPISGHVSLFWYQQALGQGPEFLTYFQNEAQLDKSGLPSDRFFAERPEGSVSTLKIQRTQQEDSAVYLCASSLRAGVGLQETQYFGPGTRLLVL.

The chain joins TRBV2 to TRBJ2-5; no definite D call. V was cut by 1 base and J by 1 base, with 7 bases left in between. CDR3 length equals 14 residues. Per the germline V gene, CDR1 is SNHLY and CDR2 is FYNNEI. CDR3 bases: TGTGCCAGCAGTGAAGGGGCGTTCCAAGAGACCCAGTACTTC. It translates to CASSEGAFQETQYF.

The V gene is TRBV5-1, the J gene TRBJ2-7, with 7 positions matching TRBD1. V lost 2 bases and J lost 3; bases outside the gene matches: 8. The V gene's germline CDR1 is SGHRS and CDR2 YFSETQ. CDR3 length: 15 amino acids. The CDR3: CASSFRQGAVYEQYF. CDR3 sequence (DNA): TGCGCCAGCAGCTTCCGACAGGGAGCCGTCTACGAGCAGTACTTC.

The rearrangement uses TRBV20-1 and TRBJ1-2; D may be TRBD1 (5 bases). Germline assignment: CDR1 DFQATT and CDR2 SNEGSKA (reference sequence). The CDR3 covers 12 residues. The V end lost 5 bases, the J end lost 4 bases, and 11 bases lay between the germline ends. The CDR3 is CSAPRDVYGYTF. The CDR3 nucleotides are TGCAGTGCTCCCCGGGACGTCTATGGCTACACCTTC.

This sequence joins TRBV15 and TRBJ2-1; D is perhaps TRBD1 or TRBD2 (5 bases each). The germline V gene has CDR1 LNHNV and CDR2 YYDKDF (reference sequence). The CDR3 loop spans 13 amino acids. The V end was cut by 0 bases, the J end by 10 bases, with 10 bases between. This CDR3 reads CATSRDGTGEQFF. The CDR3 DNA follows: TGTGCCACCAGCAGAGATGGGACGGGAGAGCAGTTCTTC.

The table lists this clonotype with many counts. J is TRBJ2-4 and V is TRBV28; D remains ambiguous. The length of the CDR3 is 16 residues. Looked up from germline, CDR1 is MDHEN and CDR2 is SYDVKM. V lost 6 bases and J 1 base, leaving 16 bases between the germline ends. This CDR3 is CASSHRNPVAKNIQYF. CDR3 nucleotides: TGTGCCAGCAGCCACAGAAATCCGGTGGCCAAAAACATTCAGTACTTC.

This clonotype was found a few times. The CDR3 sequence is CASSFGTGLEAFF. The CDR3 DNA reads as TGTGCCAGCAGTTTCGGGACAGGCCTTGAAGCTTTCTTT. The chain has TRBV12-3 or TRBV12-4 and TRBJ1-1; TRBD1 matches 8 bases. Losses at the gene ends were 3 bases for V and 7 bases for J; bases not matched to a gene: 4. The CDR3 has 13 amino acids.

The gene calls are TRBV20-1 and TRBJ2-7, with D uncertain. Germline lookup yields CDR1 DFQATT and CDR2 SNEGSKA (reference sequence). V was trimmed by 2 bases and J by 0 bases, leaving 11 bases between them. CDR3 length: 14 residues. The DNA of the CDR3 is TGCAGTGCTAGACTAGGACGCGGCTCCTACGAGCAGTACTTC. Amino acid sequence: CSARLGRGSYEQYF.

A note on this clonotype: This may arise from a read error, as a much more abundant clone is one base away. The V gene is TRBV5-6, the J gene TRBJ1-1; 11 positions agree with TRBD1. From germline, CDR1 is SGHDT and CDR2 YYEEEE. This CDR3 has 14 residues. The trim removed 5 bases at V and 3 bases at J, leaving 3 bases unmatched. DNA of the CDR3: TGTGCCAGCAGTTGGGACAGGGGGGACACTGAAGCTTTCTTT. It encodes CASSWDRGDTEAFF.

The CDR3 is CASSTPEGQAKNIQYF. In DNA form, the CDR3 reads TGTGCCAGCAGCACACCAGAGGGACAGGCCAAAAACATTCAGTACTTC. The chain recombines TRBV7-9 with TRBJ2-4; 7 bases are a match to TRBD1. The CDR3 is 16 amino acids. V was pared by 5 bases and J by 1 base, with 8 bases of the junction left unmatched. Germline loops: CDR1 SEHNR, CDR2 FQNEAQ (reference sequence).